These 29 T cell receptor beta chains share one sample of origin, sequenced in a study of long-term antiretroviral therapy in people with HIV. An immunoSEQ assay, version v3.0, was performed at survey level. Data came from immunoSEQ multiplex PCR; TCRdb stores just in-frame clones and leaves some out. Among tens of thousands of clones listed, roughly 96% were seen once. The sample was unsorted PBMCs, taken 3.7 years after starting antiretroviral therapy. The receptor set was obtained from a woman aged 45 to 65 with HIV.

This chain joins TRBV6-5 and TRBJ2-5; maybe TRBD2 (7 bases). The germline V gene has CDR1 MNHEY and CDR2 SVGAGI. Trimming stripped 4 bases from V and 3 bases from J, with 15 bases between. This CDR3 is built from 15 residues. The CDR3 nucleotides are TGTGCCAGCAGTTTCCATAGGGGGGGTGAAGAGACCCAGTACTTC. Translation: CASSFHRGGEETQYF.

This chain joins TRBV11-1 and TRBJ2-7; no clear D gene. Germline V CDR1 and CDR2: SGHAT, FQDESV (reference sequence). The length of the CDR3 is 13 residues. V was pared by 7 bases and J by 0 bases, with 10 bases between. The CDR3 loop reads CASTDAPSYEQYF. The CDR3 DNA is TGTGCCAGCACCGACGCACCCTCCTACGAGCAGTACTTC. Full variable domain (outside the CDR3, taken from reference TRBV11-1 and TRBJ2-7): EAEVAQSPRYKITEKSQAVAFWCDPISGHATLYWYRQILGQGPELLVQFQDESVVDDSQLPKDRFSAERLKGVDSTLKIQPAELGDSAMYLCASTDAPSYEQYFGPGTRLTVT.

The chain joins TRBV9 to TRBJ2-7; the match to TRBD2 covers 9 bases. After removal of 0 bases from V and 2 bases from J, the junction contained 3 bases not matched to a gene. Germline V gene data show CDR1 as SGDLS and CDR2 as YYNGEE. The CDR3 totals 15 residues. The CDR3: CASSVDPSGTYEQYF. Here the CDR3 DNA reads TGTGCCAGCAGCGTAGACCCTAGCGGGACCTACGAGCAGTACTTC.

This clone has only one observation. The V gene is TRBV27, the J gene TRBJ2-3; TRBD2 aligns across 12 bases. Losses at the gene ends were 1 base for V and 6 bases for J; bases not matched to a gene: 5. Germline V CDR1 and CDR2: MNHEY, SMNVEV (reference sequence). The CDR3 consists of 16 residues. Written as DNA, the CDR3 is TGTGCCAGCAGTTTATACCTAGCGGGGGGGCCGGATACGCAGTATTTT. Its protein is CASSLYLAGGPDTQYF.

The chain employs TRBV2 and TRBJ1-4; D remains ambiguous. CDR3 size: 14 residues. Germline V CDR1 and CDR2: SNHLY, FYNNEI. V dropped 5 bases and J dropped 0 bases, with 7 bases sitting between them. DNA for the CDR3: TGTGCCAGCAGTAGAGTTGCAACTAATGAAAAACTGTTTTTT. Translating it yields CASSRVATNEKLFF.

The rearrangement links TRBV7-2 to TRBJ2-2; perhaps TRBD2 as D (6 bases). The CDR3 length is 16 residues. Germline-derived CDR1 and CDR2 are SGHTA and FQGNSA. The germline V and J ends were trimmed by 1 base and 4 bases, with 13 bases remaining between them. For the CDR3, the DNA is TGTGCCAGCAGCTTAGTCCTAGCGCAGGGCACCGGGGAGCTGTTTTTT. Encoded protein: CASSLVLAQGTGELFF.

The CDR3 coding sequence is TGCAGCGTTGACGCGGGACAGGGAAGGGGCTACACCTTC. Translation gives CSVDAGQGRGYTF. The V gene is TRBV29-1, the J gene TRBJ1-2, with TRBD1 matching over 9 bases. The J segment lost 8 bases and the V segment lost 3 bases, leaving 7 bases of the junction unmatched. CDR3 length: 13 residues. Per the germline V gene, CDR1 is SQVTM and CDR2 is ANQGSEA.

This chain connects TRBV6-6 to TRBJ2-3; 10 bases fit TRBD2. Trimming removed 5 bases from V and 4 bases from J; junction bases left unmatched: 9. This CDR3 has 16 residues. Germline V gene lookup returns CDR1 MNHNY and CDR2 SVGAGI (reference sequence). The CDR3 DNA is TGTGCCAGCAGTGCCAGCGGGGGGGCCGTCCCAGATACGCAGTATTTT. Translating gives CASSASGGAVPDTQYF.

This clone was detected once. The CDR3, as DNA: TGTGCCTGGACGGGCGGCGGCGAGACCCAGTACTTC. Protein product: CAWTGGGETQYF. The chain has TRBV30 and TRBJ2-5; the D is unclear. Germline V gives CDR1 GTSNPN, CDR2 SVGIG (reference sequence). V was trimmed by 4 bases and J by 5 bases, leaving 11 bases between them. The CDR3 totals 12 residues. Full variable domain (missing parts from reference TRBV30 and TRBJ2-5): SQTIHQWPATLVQPVGSPLSLECTVEGTSNPNLYWYRQAAGRGLQLLFYSVGIGQISSEVPQNLSASRPQDRQFILSSKKLLLSDSGFYLCAWTGGGETQYFGPGTRLLVL.

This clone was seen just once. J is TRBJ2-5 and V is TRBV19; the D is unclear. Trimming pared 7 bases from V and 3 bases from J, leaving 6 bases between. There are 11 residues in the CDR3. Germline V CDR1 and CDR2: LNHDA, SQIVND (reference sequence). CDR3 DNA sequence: TGTGCCAGTAAAAGAGAAGAGACCCAGTACTTC. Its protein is CASKREETQYF. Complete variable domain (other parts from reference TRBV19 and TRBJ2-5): DGGITQSPKYLFRKEGQNVTLSCEQNLNHDAMYWYRQDPGQGLRLIYYSQIVNDFQKGDIAEGYSVSREKKESFPLTVTSAQKNPTAFYLCASKREETQYFGPGTRLLVL.

Written as DNA, the CDR3 is TGTGCCAGCAGTGCGACAGGGGACACTGAAGCTTTCTTT. This encodes CASSATGDTEAFF. The chain uses TRBV2 and TRBJ1-1, with TRBD1 identical over 8 bases. V was pared by 4 bases and J by 3 bases, with 1 base of the junction left unmatched. CDR1 and CDR2 (germline): SNHLY, FYNNEI. The CDR3 runs to 13 residues.

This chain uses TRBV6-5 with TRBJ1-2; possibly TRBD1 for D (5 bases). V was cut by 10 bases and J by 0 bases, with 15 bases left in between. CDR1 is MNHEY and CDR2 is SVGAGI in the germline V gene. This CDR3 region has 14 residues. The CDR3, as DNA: TGTGCCACTACACCTAAGACAGCTAACTATGGCTACACCTTC. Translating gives CATTPKTANYGYTF.

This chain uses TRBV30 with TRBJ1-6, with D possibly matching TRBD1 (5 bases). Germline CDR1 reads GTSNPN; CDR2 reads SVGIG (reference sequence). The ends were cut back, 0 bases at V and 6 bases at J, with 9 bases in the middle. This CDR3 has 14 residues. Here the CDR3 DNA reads TGTGCCTGGAGTGTTTATGGGACTAATTCACCCCTCCACTTT. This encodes CAWSVYGTNSPLHF. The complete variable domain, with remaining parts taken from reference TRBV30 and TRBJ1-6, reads SQTIHQWPATLVQPVGSPLSLECTVEGTSNPNLYWYRQAAGRGLQLLFYSVGIGQISSEVPQNLSASRPQDRQFILSSKKLLLSDSGFYLCAWSVYGTNSPLHFGNGTRLTVT.

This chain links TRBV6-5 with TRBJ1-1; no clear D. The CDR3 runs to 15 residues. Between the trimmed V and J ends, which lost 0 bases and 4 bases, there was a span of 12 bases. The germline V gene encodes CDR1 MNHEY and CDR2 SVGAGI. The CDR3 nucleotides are TGTGCCAGCAGTTACTCGAGGTCAACCGCCACTGAAGCTTTCTTT. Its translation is CASSYSRSTATEAFF.

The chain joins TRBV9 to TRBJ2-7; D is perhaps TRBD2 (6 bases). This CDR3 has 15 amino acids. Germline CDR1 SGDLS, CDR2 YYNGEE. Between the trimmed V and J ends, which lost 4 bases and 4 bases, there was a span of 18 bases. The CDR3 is CASSLGRSGIYEQYF. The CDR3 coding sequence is TGTGCCAGCAGCCTTGGCCGTAGCGGAATTTACGAGCAGTACTTC.

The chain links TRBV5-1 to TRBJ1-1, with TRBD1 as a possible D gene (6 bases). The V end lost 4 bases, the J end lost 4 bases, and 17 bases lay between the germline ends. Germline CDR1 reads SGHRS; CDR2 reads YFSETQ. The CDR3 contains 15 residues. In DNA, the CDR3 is TGCGCCAGCAGCGCGTCGGGGGCGGGTGGCACTGAAGCTTTCTTT. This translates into CASSASGAGGTEAFF.

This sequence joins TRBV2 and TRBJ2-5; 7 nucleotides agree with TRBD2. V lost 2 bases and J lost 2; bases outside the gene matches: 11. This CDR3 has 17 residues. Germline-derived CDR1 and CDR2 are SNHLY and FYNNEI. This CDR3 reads CASSEILGLRGQETQYF. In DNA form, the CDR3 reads TGTGCCAGCAGTGAAATTCTTGGTCTGCGGGGGCAAGAGACCCAGTACTTC.

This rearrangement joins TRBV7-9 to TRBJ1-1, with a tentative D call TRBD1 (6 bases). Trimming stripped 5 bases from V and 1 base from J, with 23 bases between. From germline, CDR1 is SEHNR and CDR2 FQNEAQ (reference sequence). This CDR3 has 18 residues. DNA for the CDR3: TGTGCCAGCAGCCATCCCCGGGAGGGGGGTCGCCCGAACACTGAAGCTTTCTTT. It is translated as CASSHPREGGRPNTEAFF.

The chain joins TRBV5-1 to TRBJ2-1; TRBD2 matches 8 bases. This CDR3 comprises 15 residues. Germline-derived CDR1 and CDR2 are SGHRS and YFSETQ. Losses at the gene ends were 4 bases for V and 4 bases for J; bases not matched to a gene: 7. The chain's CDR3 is CASSTSGGGYNEQFF. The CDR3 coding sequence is TGCGCCAGCAGCACGAGCGGGGGAGGGTACAATGAGCAGTTCTTC.

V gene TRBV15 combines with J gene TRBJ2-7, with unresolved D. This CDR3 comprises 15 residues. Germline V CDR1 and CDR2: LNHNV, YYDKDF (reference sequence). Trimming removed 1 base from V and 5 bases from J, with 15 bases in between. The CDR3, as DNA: TGTGCCACCAGCAGAGCAAGAAGGGTTGAGCACGAGCAGTACTTC. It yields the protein CATSRARRVEHEQYF.

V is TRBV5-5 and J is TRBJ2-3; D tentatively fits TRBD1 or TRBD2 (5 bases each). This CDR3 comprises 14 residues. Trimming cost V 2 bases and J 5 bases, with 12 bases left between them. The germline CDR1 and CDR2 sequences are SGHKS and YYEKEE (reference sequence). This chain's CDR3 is CASSFRDGGDTQYF. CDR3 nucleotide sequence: TGTGCCAGCAGCTTCCGGGACGGAGGAGATACGCAGTATTTT.

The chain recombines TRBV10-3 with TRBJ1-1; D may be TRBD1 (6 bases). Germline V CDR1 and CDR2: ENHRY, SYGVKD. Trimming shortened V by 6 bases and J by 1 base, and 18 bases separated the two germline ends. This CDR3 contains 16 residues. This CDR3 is CAISPKGGSPNTEAFF. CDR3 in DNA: TGTGCCATCAGCCCGAAGGGGGGGTCCCCGAACACTGAAGCTTTCTTT.

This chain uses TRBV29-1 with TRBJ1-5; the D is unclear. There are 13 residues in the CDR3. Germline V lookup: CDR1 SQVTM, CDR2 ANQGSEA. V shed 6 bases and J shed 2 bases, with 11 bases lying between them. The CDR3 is CSVLPSGNQPQHF. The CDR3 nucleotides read TGCAGCGTCCTTCCCAGCGGCAATCAGCCCCAGCATTTT.

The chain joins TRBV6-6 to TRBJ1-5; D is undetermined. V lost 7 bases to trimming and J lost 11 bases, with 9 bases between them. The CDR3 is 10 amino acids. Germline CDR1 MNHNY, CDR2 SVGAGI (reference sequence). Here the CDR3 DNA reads TGTGCCAGCAAGGGAGTCTCCCAGCATTTT. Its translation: CASKGVSQHF.

The CDR3 DNA sequence: TGTGCCAGCAGTTCCCCGACTGGACAGGGAACCTATGGCTACACCTTC. Its translation is CASSSPTGQGTYGYTF. This sequence joins TRBV6-5 and TRBJ1-2; 8 positions match TRBD1. CDR1 and CDR2 (germline): MNHEY, SVGAGI. The CDR3 is 16 amino acids. The ends lost 4 bases at V and 4 bases at J; junction bases unmatched: 11.

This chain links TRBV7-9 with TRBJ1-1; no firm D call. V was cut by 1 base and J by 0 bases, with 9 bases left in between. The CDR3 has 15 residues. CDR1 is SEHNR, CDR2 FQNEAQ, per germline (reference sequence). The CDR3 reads CASSLGLTLNTEAFF. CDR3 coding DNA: TGTGCCAGCAGCTTAGGCCTGACATTGAACACTGAAGCTTTCTTT.

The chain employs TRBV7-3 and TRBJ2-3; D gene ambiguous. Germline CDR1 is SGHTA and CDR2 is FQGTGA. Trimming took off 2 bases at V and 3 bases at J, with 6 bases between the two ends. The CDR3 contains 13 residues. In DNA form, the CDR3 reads TGTGCCAGCAGCTTATCCAGGACAGATACGCAGTATTTT. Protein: CASSLSRTDTQYF.

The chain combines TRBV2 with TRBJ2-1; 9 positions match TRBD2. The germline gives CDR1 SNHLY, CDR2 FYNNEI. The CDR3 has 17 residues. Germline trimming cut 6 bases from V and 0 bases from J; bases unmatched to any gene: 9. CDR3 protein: CASRTSGGLSSYNEQFF. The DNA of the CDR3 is TGTGCCAGCAGGACCAGCGGGGGGCTTAGCTCCTACAATGAGCAGTTCTTC.

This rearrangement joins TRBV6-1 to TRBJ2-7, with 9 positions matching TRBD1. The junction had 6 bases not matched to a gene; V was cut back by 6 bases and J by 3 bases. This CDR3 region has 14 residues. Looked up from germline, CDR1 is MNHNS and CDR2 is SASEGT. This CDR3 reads CASRRLTGGYEQYF. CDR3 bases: TGTGCCAGCAGACGCTTGACAGGGGGCTACGAGCAGTACTTC.